This TCR beta chain was recorded in a study of blood T cell repertoires in COVID-19. Study details: Acute and convalescent COVID-19 samples came from the United States, Italy and Spain. Nucleic acid was either cDNA or gDNA, and it came from T cells, B-cell-depleted T cells, or PBMCs.

As originally analysed: Reference gene primer amplification in the assay estimated nucleated cell counts. Sequencing used immunoSEQ multiplex PCR; TCRdb keeps in-frame clones, though not all of them. The V and J calls and clone size were taken over from that table, and D and trimming were inferred from the DNA. In the table there are about 240,000 clones, around three quarters of which are singletons. The receptor comes from a woman of 80 years or more with acute or convalescent COVID-19. The material sequenced was peripheral blood.

CDR3 residues: CASSPARRTDTQYF. The CDR3 nucleotides are TGTGCCAGCAGTCCAGCGCGCCGCACAGATACGCAGTATTTT. The chain employs TRBV6-2 or TRBV6-3 and TRBJ2-3; D ambiguous. The CDR3 is made up of 14 amino acids. With 5 bases removed from V and 1 base from J, the gap between germline ends came to 10 bases. Germline values: CDR1 MNHEY, CDR2 SVGEGT.